This T cell receptor (beta chain) was identified in a study of regulatory T cells in long-lasting Graves disease. This clonotype was detected a few times. Time point described: newly diagnosed GD, antithyroid drugs for less than 3 months. The authors made the TCR library using RNA they extracted from PBMCs. Combining iRepertoire HTBI primers with Arm-PCR of CDR3 regions, the authors built TCR beta libraries. TCRdb passed the multiplex PCR reads through MiXCR, listing each CDR3 protein once. The table records about 310,000 distinct CDR3 sequences, more than 15% of them present only once. The sequencing here drew on peripheral blood mononuclear cells (PBMCs), taken at new diagnosis, from a patient treated with antithyroid drugs. The sequence was collected from a female donor with Graves disease.

CDR3 coding DNA: TGTGCCAGTAGTATAGGGCTCAACACAGATACGCAGTATTTT. This sequence encodes CASSIGLNTDTQYF. This sequence joins TRBV19 and TRBJ2-3; D is uncertain. The CDR3 contains 14 residues. Germline V gives CDR1 LNHDA, CDR2 SQIVND (reference sequence). Trimming cost V 1 base and J 2 bases, with 7 bases left between them.